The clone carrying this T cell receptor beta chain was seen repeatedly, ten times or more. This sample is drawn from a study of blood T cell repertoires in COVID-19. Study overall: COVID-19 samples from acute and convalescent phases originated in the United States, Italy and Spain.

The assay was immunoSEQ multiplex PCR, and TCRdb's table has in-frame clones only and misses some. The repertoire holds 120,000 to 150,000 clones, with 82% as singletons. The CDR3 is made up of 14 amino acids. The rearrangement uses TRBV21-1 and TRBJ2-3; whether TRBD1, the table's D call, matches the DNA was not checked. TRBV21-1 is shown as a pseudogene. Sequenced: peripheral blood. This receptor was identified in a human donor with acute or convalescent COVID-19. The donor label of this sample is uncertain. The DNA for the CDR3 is TGTGCCAGCAGCCCCCGGAGGGGGCGAGATACGCAGTATTTT. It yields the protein CASSPRRGRDTQYF.